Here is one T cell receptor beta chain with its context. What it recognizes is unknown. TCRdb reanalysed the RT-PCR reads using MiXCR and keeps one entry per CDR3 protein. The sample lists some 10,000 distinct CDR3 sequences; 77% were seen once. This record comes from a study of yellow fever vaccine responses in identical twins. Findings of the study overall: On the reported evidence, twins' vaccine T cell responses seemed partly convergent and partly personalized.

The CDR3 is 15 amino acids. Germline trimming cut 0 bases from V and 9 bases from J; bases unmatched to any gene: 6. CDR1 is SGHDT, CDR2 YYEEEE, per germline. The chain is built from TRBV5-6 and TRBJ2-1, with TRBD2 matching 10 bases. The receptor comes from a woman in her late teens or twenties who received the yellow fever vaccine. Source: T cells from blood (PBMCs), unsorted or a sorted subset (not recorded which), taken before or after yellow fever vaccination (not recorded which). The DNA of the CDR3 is TGTGCCAGCAGCTTGGGTTGGTCTAGCGGGAGTGAGCAGTTCTTC. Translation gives CASSLGWSSGSEQFF.